This T cell receptor beta chain appears in the sequencing data of a study of prognosis after radiotherapy for stage I lung cancer. Study in general: Patients numbered about a dozen men and more than 5 women, aged roughly 53 to 85 with a median of 74.5 years. Findings and limits, study-wide: Where distant metastases developed, patients had lower Shannon entropy after stereotactic body radiation therapy.

In regard to this clonotype: Its antigen is not identified.

CDR1 is MNHEY, CDR2 SVGEGT, per germline. With V trimmed by 8 bases and J by 8 bases, 17 bases remained unmatched. This CDR3 contains 16 residues. Amplicons of TCR beta CDR3 were generated from genomic DNA by two-round multiplex PCR. With primers specific to each TRBV and TRBJ gene, the first-round PCR was performed. TCRdb re-derived calls from the multiplex PCR reads in MiXCR, one entry per CDR3 protein. Seen here are about 36,000 distinct CDR3 sequences, under 40% observed once, and the top ten hold approximately 16%. This rearrangement joins TRBV6-2 or TRBV6-3 to TRBJ1-5, with 8 bases lining up with TRBD1. The sample here was PBMCs, taken before or after stereotactic body radiation therapy (not recorded which). This clonotype was sampled from a donor older than 45 with non-small cell lung cancer. The CDR3 region has the DNA TGTGCCAGCCTGACCTTGACAGGGGAGGGTGAGAAGCCCCAGCATTTT. Translated: CASLTLTGEGEKPQHF.